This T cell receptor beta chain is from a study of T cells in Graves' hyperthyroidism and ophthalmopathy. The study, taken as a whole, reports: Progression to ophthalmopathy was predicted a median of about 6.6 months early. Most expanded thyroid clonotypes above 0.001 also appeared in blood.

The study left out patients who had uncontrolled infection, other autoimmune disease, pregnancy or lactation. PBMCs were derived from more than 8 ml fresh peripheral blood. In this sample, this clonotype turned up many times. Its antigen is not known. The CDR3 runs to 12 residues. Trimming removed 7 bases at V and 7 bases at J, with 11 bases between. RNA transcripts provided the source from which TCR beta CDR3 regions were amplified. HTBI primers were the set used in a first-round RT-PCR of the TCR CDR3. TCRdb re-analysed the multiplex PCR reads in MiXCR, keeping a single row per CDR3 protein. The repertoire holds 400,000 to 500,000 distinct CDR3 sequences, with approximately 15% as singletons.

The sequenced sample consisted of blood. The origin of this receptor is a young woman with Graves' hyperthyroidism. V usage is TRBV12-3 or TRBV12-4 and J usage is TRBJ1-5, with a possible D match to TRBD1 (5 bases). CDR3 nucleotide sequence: TGTGCCAGCACCTTGGAGGGGCAGCCCCAGCATTTT. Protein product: CASTLEGQPQHF.